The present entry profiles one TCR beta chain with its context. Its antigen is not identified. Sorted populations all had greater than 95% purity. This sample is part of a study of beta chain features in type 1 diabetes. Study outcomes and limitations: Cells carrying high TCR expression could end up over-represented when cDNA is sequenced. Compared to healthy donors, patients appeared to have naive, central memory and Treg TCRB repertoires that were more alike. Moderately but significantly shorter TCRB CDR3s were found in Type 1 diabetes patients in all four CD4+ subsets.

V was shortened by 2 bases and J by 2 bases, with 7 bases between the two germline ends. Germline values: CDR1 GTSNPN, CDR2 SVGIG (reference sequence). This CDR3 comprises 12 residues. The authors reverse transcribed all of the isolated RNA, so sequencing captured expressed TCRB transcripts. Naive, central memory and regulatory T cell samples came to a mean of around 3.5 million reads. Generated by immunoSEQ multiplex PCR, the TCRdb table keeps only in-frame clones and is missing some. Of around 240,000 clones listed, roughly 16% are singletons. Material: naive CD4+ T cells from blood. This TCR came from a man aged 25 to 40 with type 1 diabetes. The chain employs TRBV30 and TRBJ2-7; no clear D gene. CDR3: CAWSLDTYEQYF. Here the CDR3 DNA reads TGTGCCTGGAGTCTTGATACCTACGAGCAGTACTTC.